Presented here are 28 T cell receptor beta chains from one specimen sequenced in a study of metastatic and nonmetastatic thyroid tumors. All patients reached thyroid surgery having received no treatment beforehand. From the PCR reads, TCRdb re-called clones with MiXCR. Altogether 30,000 or so clones are present, about 22% being singletons, with the ten largest covering 2.4%. Material for sequencing was blood. These receptor sequences come from a female donor with papillary thyroid cancer or a benign thyroid nodule (not recorded which). Some clones in this sample may be carry-over from other donors' samples.

This clone has ten or more counts. V is TRBV27 and J is TRBJ2-1; tentative D call: TRBD2 (6 bases). The ends were cut back, 1 base at V and 0 bases at J, with 13 bases in the middle. The CDR3 is 17 residues long. Germline CDR1 is MNHEY and CDR2 is SMNVEV (reference sequence). DNA of the CDR3: TGTGCCAGCAGTTTATGGGGTAGCGGCCTCTCCTACAATGAGCAGTTCTTC. The encoded protein is CASSLWGSGLSYNEQFF.

Points on this clone: Its ends do not fully match the called genes, so a read error is possible. This chain connects TRBV12-3 or TRBV12-4 to TRBJ2-3, with D possibly being TRBD1 (5 bases). The CDR3 is made up of 13 amino acids. Here the CDR3 DNA reads TGTGACAGCAGCAACAGGAATACAGATACGCAGAATTTT. It codes for CDSSNRNTDTQNF.

This clone was picked up many times. The chain is built from TRBV9 and TRBJ2-3, with 8 nucleotides matching TRBD2. From germline, CDR1 is SGDLS and CDR2 YYNGEE. There are 15 residues in the CDR3. V was pared by 3 bases and J by 1 base, with 4 bases of the junction left unmatched. The chain's CDR3 is CASSEAGAGTDTQYF. In nucleotides, the CDR3 is TGTGCCAGCAGCGAAGCGGGGGCGGGCACAGATACGCAGTATTTT.

As DNA, the CDR3 is TGTGCCAGCAGCCCGGGTGTGTGGTCTTCGTACAATGAGCAGTTCTTC. Translation gives CASSPGVWSSYNEQFF. The chain has TRBV28 and TRBJ2-1; D uncertain. Trimming pared 6 bases from V and 4 bases from J, leaving 19 bases between. Germline V gene lookup returns CDR1 MDHEN and CDR2 SYDVKM. This CDR3 region has 16 residues.

By proportion, this clone is medium-sized. The V gene is TRBV18, the J gene TRBJ1-1; TRBD1 matches 8 bases. CDR1 is KGHSH and CDR2 is LQKENI in the germline V gene. The V segment lost 3 bases and the J segment 1 base; nucleotides outside the gene matches: 1. The CDR3 covers 14 residues. Here the CDR3 DNA reads TGTGCCAGCTCACCGGGACAGGAGAACACTGAAGCTTTCTTT. Protein product: CASSPGQENTEAFF.

A note on this clone: This CDR3 is missing its conserved last phenylalanine or tryptophan, likely due to a read error. This chain uses TRBV30 with TRBJ1-1, with a tentative D call TRBD1 (5 bases). CDR1 is GTSNPN and CDR2 is SVGIG in the germline V gene (reference sequence). The CDR3 has 12 residues. V shed 7 bases and J shed 5 bases, with 14 bases lying between them. This chain's CDR3 is CAYVRGHTEAFV. In DNA, the CDR3 is TGTGCCTACGTTCGGGGCCATACTGAAGCTTTCGTT.

This chain joins TRBV7-9 and TRBJ1-1; 7 nucleotides line up with TRBD1. The CDR3 has 14 residues. The J segment lost 0 bases and the V segment lost 4 bases, leaving 2 bases of the junction unmatched. The germline gives CDR1 SEHNR, CDR2 FQNEAQ (reference sequence). CDR3 coding DNA: TGTGCCAGCAGCTACACAGGGGTGAACACTGAAGCTTTCTTT. It encodes CASSYTGVNTEAFF.

This clone was seen at least ten times. The rearrangement links TRBV20-1 to TRBJ2-7; D might be TRBD2 (6 bases). Deletions cut 3 bases from V and 4 bases from J, with 7 bases between. This CDR3 comprises 11 residues. The V gene's germline CDR1 is DFQATT and CDR2 SNEGSKA (reference sequence). In nucleotides, the CDR3 is TGCAGTGCTAGCGGGAGTTACGAGCAGTACTTC. This encodes CSASGSYEQYF.

This clone was recorded many times. The rearrangement uses TRBV7-6 and TRBJ1-1; the D gene is possibly TRBD1 (5 bases). The germline CDR1 and CDR2 sequences are SGHVS and FNYEAQ. V lost 2 bases and J lost 5, with 9 bases in between. The CDR3 is 13 amino acids. The CDR3 DNA is TGTGCCAGCAGCTTAACCGGGGGAACTGAAGCTTTCTTT. It yields the protein CASSLTGGTEAFF.

This clone was counted at least ten times. V gene TRBV28 combines with J gene TRBJ2-3; the D is unclear. This CDR3 region has 14 residues. The germline V and J ends were trimmed by 3 bases and 0 bases, with 7 bases remaining between them. Per germline, CDR1 MDHEN and CDR2 SYDVKM. The CDR3 DNA sequence: TGTGCCAGCAGTTTGGAAAAGAGCACAGATACGCAGTATTTT. Residues: CASSLEKSTDTQYF.

The table lists this clone with many counts. The rearrangement uses TRBV2 and TRBJ2-5; D is ambiguous. Germline CDR1 and CDR2: SNHLY and FYNNEI. Trimming cost V 6 bases and J 3 bases, with 23 bases left between them. The CDR3 runs 17 residues. CDR3 in amino acids: CASSELPPGGSEETQYF. CDR3 nucleotides: TGTGCCAGCAGCGAACTGCCCCCGGGTGGTTCGGAAGAGACCCAGTACTTC.

About this clone: This likely comes from a read error, as the CDR3 has no conserved phenylalanine or tryptophan at its end. The V call is TRBV20-1, the J call TRBJ1-1; TRBD1 might be the D (5 bases). V was shortened by 3 bases and J by 11 bases, with 13 bases between the two germline ends. Germline V lookup: CDR1 DFQATT, CDR2 SNEGSKA (reference sequence). The CDR3 is made up of 11 amino acids. CDR3 sequence reads: CSASPGVGAFP. DNA for the CDR3: TGCAGTGCTAGCCCGGGGGTGGGCGCTTTCCCT.

This clone was observed a few times. The chain has TRBV19 and TRBJ1-4; D gene ambiguous. Germline V gene data show CDR1 as LNHDA and CDR2 as SQIVND (reference sequence). The ends were cut back, 7 bases at V and 7 bases at J, with 13 bases in the middle. The CDR3 covers 13 residues. CDR3 in DNA: TGTGCCAGTAAGGACCTCGTTGGTGAAAAACTGTTTTTT. As protein: CASKDLVGEKLFF.

The sample holds one count of this clone. This chain links TRBV30 with TRBJ2-7; 7 bases line up with TRBD1. Germline V CDR1 and CDR2: GTSNPN, SVGIG (reference sequence). After removal of 8 bases from V and 2 bases from J, the junction contained 3 bases not matched to a gene. The CDR3 has 11 amino acids. In DNA, the CDR3 is TGTGCCCGTGGGACAGCCTACGAGCAGTACTTC. Protein product: CARGTAYEQYF.

The sample holds many counts of this clone. The V call is TRBV19, the J call TRBJ2-7; D gene unclear. Germline V gives CDR1 LNHDA, CDR2 SQIVND (reference sequence). The length of the CDR3 is 12 residues. Trimming took off 1 base at V and 7 bases at J, with 8 bases between the two ends. As DNA, the CDR3 is TGTGCCAGTAGTATAGTTGGACGGGAGCAGTACTTC. Translating gives CASSIVGREQYF. Complete variable domain (other parts from reference TRBV19 and TRBJ2-7): DGGITQSPKYLFRKEGQNVTLSCEQNLNHDAMYWYRQDPGQGLRLIYYSQIVNDFQKGDIAEGYSVSREKKESFPLTVTSAQKNPTAFYLCASSIVGREQYFGPGTRLTVT.

This clone has a single count. V gene TRBV19 combines with J gene TRBJ2-2, with 8 bases matching TRBD1. This CDR3 spans 15 amino acids. Germline lookup yields CDR1 LNHDA and CDR2 SQIVND (reference sequence). The V gene end was trimmed by 4 bases and the J gene end by 4 bases; junction bases not matched to a gene: 5. CDR3 region: CASSNGTGLTGELFF. The CDR3 DNA follows: TGTGCCAGTAGTAACGGGACAGGCCTCACCGGGGAGCTGTTTTTT.

This clone was recorded many times. The chain recombines TRBV7-9 with TRBJ1-4, with a weak D call TRBD1 (6 bases). Germline V gene data show CDR1 as SEHNR and CDR2 as FQNEAQ (reference sequence). The CDR3 is 15 amino acids. Trimming cost V 0 bases and J 5 bases, with 10 bases left between them. This CDR3 reads CASSLARGPNEKLFF. In DNA form, the CDR3 reads TGTGCCAGCAGCTTAGCGCGGGGGCCGAATGAAAAACTGTTTTTT.

At least ten counts were recorded for this clone. The chain has TRBV7-3 and TRBJ1-1, with D unresolved. This CDR3 has 10 amino acids. Trimming pared 4 bases from V and 10 bases from J, leaving 7 bases between. Germline V gene sequence: CDR1 SGHTA, CDR2 FQGTGA. The CDR3 DNA reads as TGTGCCAGCAGCTCCCGAATAGCTTTCTTT. Protein: CASSSRIAFF.

As for this clone: The junction shows a germline mismatch at one end, possibly a read error. The CDR3 protein is CASSVGSNQTGPYNEQLF. For the CDR3, the DNA is TGTGCCAGCAGCGTAGGGTCCAACCAGACAGGCCCCTACAATGAGCAGTTATTC. This chain joins TRBV9 and TRBJ2-1; weak D call: TRBD1 (6 bases). The CDR3 runs 18 residues. The germline gives CDR1 SGDLS, CDR2 YYNGEE.

This clone has a handful of counts. DNA for the CDR3: TGTGCCAGTAGCTTAACAGGGGTAACTGGAAACACCATATATTTT. This encodes CASSLTGVTGNTIYF. V is TRBV6-5 and J is TRBJ1-3; TRBD1 aligns across 7 bases. CDR1 and CDR2 (germline): MNHEY, SVGAGI. The CDR3 extends over 15 amino acids. Trimming at V came to 9 bases and at J to 2 bases, leaving 10 bases not matched to a gene.

The J gene is TRBJ1-2, the V gene TRBV6-2 or TRBV6-3; no definite D call. The germline V gene has CDR1 MNHEY and CDR2 SVGEGT. Deletions cut 2 bases from V and 8 bases from J, with 12 bases between. This CDR3 is built from 13 residues. The CDR3 loop is CASSYGGPRGYTF. DNA of the CDR3: TGTGCCAGCAGTTACGGAGGGCCGAGGGGCTACACCTTC.

About this clone: The sample carries other DNA sequences with the same CDR3. This chain links TRBV7-2 with TRBJ2-3, with no clear D. This CDR3 is built from 15 residues. Trimming shortened V by 3 bases and J by 0 bases, and 10 bases separated the two germline ends. Looked up from germline, CDR1 is SGHTA and CDR2 is FQGNSA. The CDR3 DNA sequence: TGTGCCAGCAGCTTCGGTGTGAGGAGCACAGATACGCAGTATTTT. The encoded protein is CASSFGVRSTDTQYF.

There are a few counts of this clone. The chain joins TRBV6-5 to TRBJ1-2; 11 bases map to TRBD1. Per the germline V gene, CDR1 is MNHEY and CDR2 is SVGAGI. The V gene end was trimmed by 1 base and the J gene end by 1 base; junction bases not matched to a gene: 8. This CDR3 region has 18 residues. Written as DNA, the CDR3 is TGTGCCAGCAGTTACTACCTGTGGGGACAGGGGGTTAACTATGGCTACACCTTC. This codes for CASSYYLWGQGVNYGYTF.

This clone was seen ten or more times. The chain links TRBV9 to TRBJ2-1, with 7 nucleotides matching TRBD2. V trimming: 4 bases; J trimming: 0 bases; junction bases outside the gene matches: 4. Germline V gives CDR1 SGDLS, CDR2 YYNGEE. The CDR3 totals 15 residues. CDR3 bases: TGTGCCAGCAGCCCAGGACTAGACTCCTACAATGAGCAGTTCTTC. Translation gives CASSPGLDSYNEQFF.

The table lists this clone with a count of one. The chain has TRBV18 and TRBJ2-7, with TRBD1 identical over 12 bases. The germline CDR1 and CDR2 sequences are KGHSH and LQKENI. The CDR3 is 16 residues long. The junction had 4 bases not matched to a gene; V was cut back by 4 bases and J by 0 bases. The CDR3 region is CASSLLGQGASYEQYF. Written as DNA, the CDR3 is TGTGCCAGCTCACTCTTGGGACAGGGGGCCTCCTACGAGCAGTACTTC.

This clone is labeled medium-sized (0.01 to 0.1%). Different DNA sequences within this sample yield the same CDR3. The CDR3 loop is CASSERGTGAQPQHF. In DNA form, the CDR3 reads TGTGCCAGCAGTGAGAGGGGGACAGGGGCCCAGCCCCAGCATTTT. The chain links TRBV6-1 to TRBJ1-5; the match to TRBD1 covers 10 bases. The CDR3 covers 15 residues. V lost 3 bases and J lost 7; bases outside the gene matches: 6. From germline, CDR1 is MNHNS and CDR2 SASEGT.

By its share, this clone is medium-sized (0.01 to 0.1%). V is TRBV27 and J is TRBJ2-7; 10 bases are a match to TRBD2. V lost 5 bases to trimming and J lost 3 bases; unmatched junction nucleotides: 7. Germline V gene sequence: CDR1 MNHEY, CDR2 SMNVEV (reference sequence). The CDR3 spans 15 residues. The CDR3 region is CASSALAGVLYEQYF. CDR3 DNA: TGTGCCAGCAGTGCCCTAGCGGGAGTACTCTACGAGCAGTACTTC.

This clone was detected many times. This sequence joins TRBV19 and TRBJ2-1; D uncertain. This CDR3 has 17 residues. Germline V gives CDR1 LNHDA, CDR2 SQIVND (reference sequence). Trimming cost V 8 bases and J 4 bases, with 24 bases left between them. CDR3 amino acids: CASSESMSDLPYNEQFF. CDR3 sequence (DNA): TGTGCCAGTTCTGAATCCATGTCTGACCTACCATACAATGAGCAGTTCTTC.